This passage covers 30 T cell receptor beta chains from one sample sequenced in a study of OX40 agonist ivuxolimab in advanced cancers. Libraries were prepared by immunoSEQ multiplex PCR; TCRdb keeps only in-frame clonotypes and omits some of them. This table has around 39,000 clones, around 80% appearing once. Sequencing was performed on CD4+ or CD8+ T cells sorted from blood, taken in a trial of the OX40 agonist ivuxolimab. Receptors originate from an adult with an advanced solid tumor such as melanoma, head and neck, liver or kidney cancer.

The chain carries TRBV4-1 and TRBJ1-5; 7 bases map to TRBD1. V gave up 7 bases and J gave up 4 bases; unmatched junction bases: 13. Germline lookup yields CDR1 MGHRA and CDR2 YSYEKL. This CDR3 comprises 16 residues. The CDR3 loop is CASTRRPPGQNQPQHF. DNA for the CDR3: TGCGCCAGCACCCGCCGCCCGCCGGGACAGAATCAGCCCCAGCATTTT.

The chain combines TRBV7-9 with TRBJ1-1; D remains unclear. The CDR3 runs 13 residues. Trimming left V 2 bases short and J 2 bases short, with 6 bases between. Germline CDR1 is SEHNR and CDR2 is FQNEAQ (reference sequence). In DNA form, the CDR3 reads TGTGCCAGCAGCTTACGGGATAACACTGAAGCTTTCTTT. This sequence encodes CASSLRDNTEAFF.

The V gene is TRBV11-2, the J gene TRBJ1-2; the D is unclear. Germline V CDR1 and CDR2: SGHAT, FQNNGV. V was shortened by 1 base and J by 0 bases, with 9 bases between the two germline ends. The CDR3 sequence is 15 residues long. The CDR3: CASSLVGPANYGYTF. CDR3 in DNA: TGTGCCAGCAGCTTAGTAGGTCCAGCTAACTATGGCTACACCTTC.

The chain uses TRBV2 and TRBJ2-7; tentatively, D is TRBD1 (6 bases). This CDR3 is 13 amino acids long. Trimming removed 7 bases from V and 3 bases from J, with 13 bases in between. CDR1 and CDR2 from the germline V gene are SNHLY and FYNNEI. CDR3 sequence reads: CASTWGLNYEQYF. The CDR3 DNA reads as TGTGCCAGCACTTGGGGGCTAAACTACGAGCAGTACTTC.

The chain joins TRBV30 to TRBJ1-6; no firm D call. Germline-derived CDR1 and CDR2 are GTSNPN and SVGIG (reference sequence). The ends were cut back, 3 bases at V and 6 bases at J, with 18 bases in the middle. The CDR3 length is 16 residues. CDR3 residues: CAWRVKSSGFNSPLHF. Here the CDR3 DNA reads TGTGCCTGGAGGGTTAAAAGTAGTGGCTTTAATTCACCCCTCCACTTT.

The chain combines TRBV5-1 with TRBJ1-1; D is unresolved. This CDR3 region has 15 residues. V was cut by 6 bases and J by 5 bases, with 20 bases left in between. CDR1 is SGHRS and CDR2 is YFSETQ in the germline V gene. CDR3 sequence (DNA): TGCGCCAGCACTCCCACCTATAGTCCGAGAACTGAAGCTTTCTTT. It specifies CASTPTYSPRTEAFF.

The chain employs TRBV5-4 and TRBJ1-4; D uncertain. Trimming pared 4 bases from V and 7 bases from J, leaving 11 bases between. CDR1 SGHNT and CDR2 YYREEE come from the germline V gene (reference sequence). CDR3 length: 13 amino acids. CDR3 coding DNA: TGTGCCAGCAGCCTACTCCCGGGTGAAAAACTGTTTTTT. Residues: CASSLLPGEKLFF.

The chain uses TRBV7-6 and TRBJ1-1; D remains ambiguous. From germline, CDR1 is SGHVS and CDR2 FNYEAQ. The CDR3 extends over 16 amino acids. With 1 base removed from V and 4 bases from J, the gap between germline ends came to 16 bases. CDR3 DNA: TGTGCCAGCAGCTTAGAACCCAATCTCGGAGGCACTGAAGCTTTCTTT. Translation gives CASSLEPNLGGTEAFF.

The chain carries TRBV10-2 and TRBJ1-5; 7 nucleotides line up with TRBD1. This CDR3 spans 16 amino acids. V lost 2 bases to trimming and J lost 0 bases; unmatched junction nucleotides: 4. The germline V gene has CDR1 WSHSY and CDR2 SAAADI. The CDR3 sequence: CASSEGTAYSNQPQHF. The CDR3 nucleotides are TGCGCCAGCAGTGAGGGGACAGCTTATAGCAATCAGCCCCAGCATTTT.

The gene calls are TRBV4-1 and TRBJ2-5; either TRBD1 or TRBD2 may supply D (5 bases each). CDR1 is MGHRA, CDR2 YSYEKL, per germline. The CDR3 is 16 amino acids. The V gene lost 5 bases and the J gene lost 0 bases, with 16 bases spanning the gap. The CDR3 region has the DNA TGCGCCAGCAGCGCACCGGGACGAAGGAACCAAGAGACCCAGTACTTC. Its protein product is CASSAPGRRNQETQYF.

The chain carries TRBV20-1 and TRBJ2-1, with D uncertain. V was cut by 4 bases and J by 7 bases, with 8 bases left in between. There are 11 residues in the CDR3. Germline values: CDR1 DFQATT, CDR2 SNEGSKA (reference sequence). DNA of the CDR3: TGCAGTGCTATATTTACAAATGAGCAGTTCTTC. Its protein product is CSAIFTNEQFF.

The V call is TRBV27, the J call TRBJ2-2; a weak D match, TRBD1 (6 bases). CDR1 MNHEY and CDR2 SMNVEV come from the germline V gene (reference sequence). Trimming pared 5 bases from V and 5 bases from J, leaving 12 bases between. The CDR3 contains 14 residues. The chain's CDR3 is CASSLLDSTGELFF. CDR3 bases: TGTGCCAGCAGTCTCCTGGACAGTACCGGGGAGCTGTTTTTT.

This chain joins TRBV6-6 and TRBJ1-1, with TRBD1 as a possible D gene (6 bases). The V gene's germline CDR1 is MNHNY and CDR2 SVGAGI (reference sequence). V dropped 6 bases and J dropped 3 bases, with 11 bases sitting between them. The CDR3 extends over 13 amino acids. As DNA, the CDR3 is TGTGCCAGCAGATCTCAGGGGCACACTGAAGCTTTCTTT. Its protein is CASRSQGHTEAFF.

The DNA of the CDR3 is TGTGCCAGCAGTCGGGTGGGCTCCTACGAGCAGTACTTC. Its translation is CASSRVGSYEQYF. J is TRBJ2-7 and V is TRBV28; D is ambiguous. Germline loops: CDR1 MDHEN, CDR2 SYDVKM. Trimming shortened V by 5 bases and J by 0 bases, and 8 bases separated the two germline ends. CDR3 length: 13 residues.

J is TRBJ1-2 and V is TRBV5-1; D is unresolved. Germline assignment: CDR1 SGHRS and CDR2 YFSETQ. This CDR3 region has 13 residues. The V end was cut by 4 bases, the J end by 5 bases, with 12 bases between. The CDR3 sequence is CASSLDKRYGYTF. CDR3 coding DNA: TGCGCCAGCAGCCTTGACAAGAGGTATGGCTACACCTTC.

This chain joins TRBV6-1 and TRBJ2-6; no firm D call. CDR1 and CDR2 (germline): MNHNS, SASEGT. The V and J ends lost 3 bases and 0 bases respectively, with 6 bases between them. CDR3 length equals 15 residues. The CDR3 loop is CASSETRSGANVLTF. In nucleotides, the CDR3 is TGTGCCAGCAGTGAGACTCGCTCTGGGGCCAACGTCCTGACTTTC.

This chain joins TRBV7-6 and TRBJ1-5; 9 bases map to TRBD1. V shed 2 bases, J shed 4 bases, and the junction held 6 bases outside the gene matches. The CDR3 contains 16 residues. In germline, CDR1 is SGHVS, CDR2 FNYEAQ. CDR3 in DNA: TGTGCCAGCAGCTTAAATACAGGGGGCGGTAATCAGCCCCAGCATTTT. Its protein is CASSLNTGGGNQPQHF.

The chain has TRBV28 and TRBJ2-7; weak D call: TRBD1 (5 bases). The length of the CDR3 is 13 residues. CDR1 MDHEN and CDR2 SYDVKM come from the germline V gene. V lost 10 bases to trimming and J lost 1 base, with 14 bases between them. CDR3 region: CATWGRDSYEQYF. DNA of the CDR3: TGTGCCACCTGGGGCAGGGATTCCTACGAGCAGTACTTC.

CDR3 amino acids: CAWSSGQGEAPQHF. The CDR3 nucleotides are TGTGCCTGGAGTTCCGGACAGGGGGAGGCTCCCCAGCATTTT. The rearrangement uses TRBV30 and TRBJ1-5; 10 positions match TRBD1. CDR1 and CDR2 from the germline V gene are GTSNPN and SVGIG (reference sequence). The CDR3 consists of 14 residues. V lost 2 bases, J lost 10 bases, and 8 bases stayed unmatched.

The CDR3 DNA follows: TGTGCCATCAGCCAGTTTACGGGACAGGGGACCTTC. Translation: CAISQFTGQGTF. V and J are TRBV10-3 and TRBJ1-2; 10 bases agree with TRBD1. The CDR3 consists of 12 residues. From germline, CDR1 is ENHRY and CDR2 SYGVKD. Trimming cost V 6 bases and J 14 bases; bases outside gene matches: 9.

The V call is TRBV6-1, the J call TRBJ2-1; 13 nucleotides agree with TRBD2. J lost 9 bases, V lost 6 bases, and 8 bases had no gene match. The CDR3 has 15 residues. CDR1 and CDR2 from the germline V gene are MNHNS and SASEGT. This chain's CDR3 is CASSSTSGGAVEQFF. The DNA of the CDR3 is TGTGCCAGCAGCTCCACTAGCGGGGGGGCTGTTGAGCAGTTCTTC.

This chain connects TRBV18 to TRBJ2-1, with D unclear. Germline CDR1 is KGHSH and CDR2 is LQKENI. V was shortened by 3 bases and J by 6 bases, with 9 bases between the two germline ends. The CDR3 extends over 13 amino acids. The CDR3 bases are TGTGCCAGCTCACCGGGCGCACGCAATGAGCAGTTCTTC. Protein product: CASSPGARNEQFF.

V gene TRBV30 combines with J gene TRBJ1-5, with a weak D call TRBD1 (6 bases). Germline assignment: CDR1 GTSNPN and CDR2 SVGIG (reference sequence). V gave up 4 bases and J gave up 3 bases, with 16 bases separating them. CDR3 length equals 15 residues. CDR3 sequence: CAWTTRGAYNQPQHF. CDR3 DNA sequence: TGTGCCTGGACCACGCGGGGGGCATACAATCAGCCCCAGCATTTT. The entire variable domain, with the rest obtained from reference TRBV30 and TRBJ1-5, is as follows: SQTIHQWPATLVQPVGSPLSLECTVEGTSNPNLYWYRQAAGRGLQLLFYSVGIGQISSEVPQNLSASRPQDRQFILSSKKLLLSDSGFYLCAWTTRGAYNQPQHFGDGTRLSIL.

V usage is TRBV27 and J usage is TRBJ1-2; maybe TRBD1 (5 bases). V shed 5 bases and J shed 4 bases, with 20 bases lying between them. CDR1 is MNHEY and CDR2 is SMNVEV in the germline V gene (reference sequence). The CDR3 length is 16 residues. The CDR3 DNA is TGTGCCAGCAGTACTACTCGACAGACGGACTTCTATGGCTACACCTTC. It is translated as CASSTTRQTDFYGYTF.

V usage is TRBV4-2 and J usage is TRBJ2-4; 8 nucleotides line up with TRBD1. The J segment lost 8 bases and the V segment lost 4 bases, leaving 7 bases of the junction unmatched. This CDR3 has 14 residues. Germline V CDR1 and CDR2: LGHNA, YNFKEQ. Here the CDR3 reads CASSRAGGTDIQYF. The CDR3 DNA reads TGTGCCAGCAGCCGAGCAGGGGGCACGGACATTCAGTACTTC.

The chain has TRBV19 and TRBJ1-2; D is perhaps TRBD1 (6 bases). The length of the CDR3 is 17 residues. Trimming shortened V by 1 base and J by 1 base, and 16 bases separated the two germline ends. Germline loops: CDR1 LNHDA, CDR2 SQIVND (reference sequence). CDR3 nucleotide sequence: TGTGCCAGTAGTATAGCCACCGGGGGCGCACTTAACTATGGCTACACCTTC. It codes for CASSIATGGALNYGYTF.

The DNA of the CDR3 is TGTGCCAGCAGCCGGCCCCCGGGGCGGGAGACCCAGTACTTC. This codes for CASSRPPGRETQYF. The chain uses TRBV5-6 and TRBJ2-5; TRBD1 or TRBD2 may be the D gene (5 bases each). The CDR3 is 14 amino acids. V gave up 4 bases and J gave up 5 bases, with 15 bases separating them. Germline lookup yields CDR1 SGHDT and CDR2 YYEEEE.

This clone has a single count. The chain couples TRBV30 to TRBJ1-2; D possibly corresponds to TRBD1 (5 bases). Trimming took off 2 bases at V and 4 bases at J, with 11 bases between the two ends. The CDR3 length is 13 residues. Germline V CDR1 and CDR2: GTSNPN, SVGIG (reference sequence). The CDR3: CAWSRTGGYGYTF. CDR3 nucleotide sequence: TGTGCCTGGAGTAGAACAGGCGGCTATGGCTACACCTTC.

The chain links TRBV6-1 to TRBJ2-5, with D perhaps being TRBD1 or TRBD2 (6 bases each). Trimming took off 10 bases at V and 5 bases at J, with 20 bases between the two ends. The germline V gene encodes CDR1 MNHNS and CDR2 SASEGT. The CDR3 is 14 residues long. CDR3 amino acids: CATDRFRLVETQYF. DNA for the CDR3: TGTGCCACCGACAGGTTCCGACTAGTGGAGACCCAGTACTTC.

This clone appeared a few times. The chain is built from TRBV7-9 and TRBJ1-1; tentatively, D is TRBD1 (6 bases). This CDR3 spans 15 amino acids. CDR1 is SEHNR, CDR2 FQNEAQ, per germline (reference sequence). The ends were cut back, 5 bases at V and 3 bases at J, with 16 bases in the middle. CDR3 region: CASSPNRELHTEAFF. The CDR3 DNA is TGTGCCAGCAGCCCGAACAGGGAACTTCACACTGAAGCTTTCTTT.